The clone carrying this TCR beta chain occurred once. The source of the sample is a study of T cell changes during pregnancy in multiple sclerosis. Germline CDR1 is GTSNPN and CDR2 is SVGIG (reference sequence). The CDR3 covers 13 residues. J was trimmed by 4 bases and V by 5 bases; bases with no gene match: 4. TCRdb keeps only in-frame clones here, not all; method: immunoSEQ multiplex PCR. The table shows over 35,000 clones, with around 92% occurring only once. The chain joins TRBV30 to TRBJ1-1; 10 nucleotides line up with TRBD1. Sequencing was carried out using peripheral blood. This clonotype was obtained from a female donor with multiple sclerosis, enrolled in a pregnancy study. The CDR3 region is CAWVGTGATEAFF. In DNA, the CDR3 is TGTGCCTGGGTCGGGACAGGGGCCACTGAAGCTTTCTTT.